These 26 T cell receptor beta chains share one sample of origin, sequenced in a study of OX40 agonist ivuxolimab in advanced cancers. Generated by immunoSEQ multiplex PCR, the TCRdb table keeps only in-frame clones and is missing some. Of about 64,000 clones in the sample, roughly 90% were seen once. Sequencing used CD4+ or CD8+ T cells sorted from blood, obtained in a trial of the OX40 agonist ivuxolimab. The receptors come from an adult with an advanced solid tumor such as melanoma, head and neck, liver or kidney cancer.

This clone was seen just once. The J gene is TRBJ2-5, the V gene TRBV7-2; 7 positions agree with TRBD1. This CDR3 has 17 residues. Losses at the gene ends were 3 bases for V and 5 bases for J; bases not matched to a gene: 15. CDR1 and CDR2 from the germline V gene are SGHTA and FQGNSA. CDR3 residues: CASSFILAGGSWETQYF. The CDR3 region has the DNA TGTGCCAGCAGCTTTATTTTGGCAGGGGGTTCGTGGGAGACCCAGTACTTC.

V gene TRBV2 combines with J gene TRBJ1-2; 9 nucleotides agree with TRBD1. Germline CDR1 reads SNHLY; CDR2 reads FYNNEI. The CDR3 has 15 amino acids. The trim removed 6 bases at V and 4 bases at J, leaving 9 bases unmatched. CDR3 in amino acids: CASSPDGTGLYGYTF. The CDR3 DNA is TGTGCCAGCAGCCCCGATGGGACAGGGCTCTATGGCTACACCTTC.

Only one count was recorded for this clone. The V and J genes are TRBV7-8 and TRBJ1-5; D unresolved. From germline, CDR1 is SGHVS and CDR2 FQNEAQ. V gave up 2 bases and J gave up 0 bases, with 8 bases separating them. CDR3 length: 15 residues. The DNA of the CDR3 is TGTGCCAGCAGCTTATCGACTTTTAGCAATCAGCCCCAGCATTTT. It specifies CASSLSTFSNQPQHF.

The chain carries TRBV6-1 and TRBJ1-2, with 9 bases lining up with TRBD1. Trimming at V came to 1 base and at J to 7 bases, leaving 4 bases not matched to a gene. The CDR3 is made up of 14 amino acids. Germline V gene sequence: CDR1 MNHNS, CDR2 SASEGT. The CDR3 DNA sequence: TGTGCCAGCAGTGAAGGACAGGGGGTTGGTGGCTACACCTTC. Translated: CASSEGQGVGGYTF.

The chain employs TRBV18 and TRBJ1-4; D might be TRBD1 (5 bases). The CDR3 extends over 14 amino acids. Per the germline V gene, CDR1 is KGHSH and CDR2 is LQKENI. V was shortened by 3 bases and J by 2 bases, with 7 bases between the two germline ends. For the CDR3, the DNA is TGTGCCAGCTCACCCGGGGGGACTAATGAAAAACTGTTTTTT. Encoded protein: CASSPGGTNEKLFF. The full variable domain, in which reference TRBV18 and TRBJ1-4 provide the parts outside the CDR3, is NAGVMQNPRHLVRRRGQEARLRCSPMKGHSHVYWYRQLPEEGLKFMVYLQKENIIDESGMPKERFSAEFPKEGPSILRIQQVVRGDSAAYFCASSPGGTNEKLFFGSGTQLSVL.

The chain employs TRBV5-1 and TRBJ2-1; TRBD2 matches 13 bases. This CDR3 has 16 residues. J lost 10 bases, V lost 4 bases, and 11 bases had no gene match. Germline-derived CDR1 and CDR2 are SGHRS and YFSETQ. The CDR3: CASSTTSGRAIKEQFF. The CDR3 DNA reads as TGCGCCAGCAGCACTACTAGCGGGAGGGCCATTAAGGAGCAGTTCTTC.

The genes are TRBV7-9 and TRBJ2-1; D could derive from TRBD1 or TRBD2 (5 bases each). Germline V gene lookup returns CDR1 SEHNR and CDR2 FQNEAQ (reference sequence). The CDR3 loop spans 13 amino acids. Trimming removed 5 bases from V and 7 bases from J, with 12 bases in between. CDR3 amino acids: CASSQGGENEQFF. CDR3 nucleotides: TGTGCCAGCAGCCAGGGTGGGGAGAATGAGCAGTTCTTC.

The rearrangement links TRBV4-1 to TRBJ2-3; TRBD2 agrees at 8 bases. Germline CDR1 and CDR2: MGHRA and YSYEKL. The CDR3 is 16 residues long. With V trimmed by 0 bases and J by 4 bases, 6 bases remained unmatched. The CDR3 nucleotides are TGCGCCAGCAGCCAAGATCGGGACGGGAGGGCAGATACGCAGTATTTT. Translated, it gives CASSQDRDGRADTQYF.

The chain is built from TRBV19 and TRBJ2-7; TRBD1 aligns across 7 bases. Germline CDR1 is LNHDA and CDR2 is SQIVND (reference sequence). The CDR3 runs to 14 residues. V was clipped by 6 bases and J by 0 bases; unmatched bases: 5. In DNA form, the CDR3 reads TGTGCCAGTAGGCCGGGACAGAACTCCTACGAGCAGTACTTC. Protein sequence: CASRPGQNSYEQYF.

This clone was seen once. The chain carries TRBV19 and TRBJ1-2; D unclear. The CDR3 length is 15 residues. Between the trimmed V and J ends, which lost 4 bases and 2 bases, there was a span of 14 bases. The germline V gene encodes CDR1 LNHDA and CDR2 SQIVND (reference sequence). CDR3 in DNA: TGTGCCAGTAGTAGAAGCCAAGACAACAACTATGGCTACACCTTC. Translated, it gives CASSRSQDNNYGYTF. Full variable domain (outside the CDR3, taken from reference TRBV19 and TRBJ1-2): DGGITQSPKYLFRKEGQNVTLSCEQNLNHDAMYWYRQDPGQGLRLIYYSQIVNDFQKGDIAEGYSVSREKKESFPLTVTSAQKNPTAFYLCASSRSQDNNYGYTFGSGTRLTVV.

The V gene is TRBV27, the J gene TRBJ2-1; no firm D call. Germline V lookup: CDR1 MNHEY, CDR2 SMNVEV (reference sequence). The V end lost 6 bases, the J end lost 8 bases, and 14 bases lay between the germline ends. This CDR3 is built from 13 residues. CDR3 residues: CASSYPLSDEQFF. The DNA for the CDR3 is TGTGCCAGCAGCTATCCCCTGTCTGATGAGCAGTTCTTC.

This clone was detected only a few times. CDR3 DNA sequence: TGTGCCAGCTCACTGGGGGGACAGGGGAAGCCGTATGGCTACACCTTC. It yields the protein CASSLGGQGKPYGYTF. V and J are TRBV18 and TRBJ1-2; 10 bases align to TRBD1. Germline V gene sequence: CDR1 KGHSH, CDR2 LQKENI. The J segment lost 5 bases and the V segment lost 4 bases, leaving 10 bases of the junction unmatched. The CDR3 covers 16 residues.

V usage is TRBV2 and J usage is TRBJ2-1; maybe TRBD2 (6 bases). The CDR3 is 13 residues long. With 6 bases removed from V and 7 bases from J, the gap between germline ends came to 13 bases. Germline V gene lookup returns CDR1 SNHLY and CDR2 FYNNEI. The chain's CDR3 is CASRSREQNEQFF. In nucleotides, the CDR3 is TGTGCCAGCAGATCCCGGGAGCAAAATGAGCAGTTCTTC.

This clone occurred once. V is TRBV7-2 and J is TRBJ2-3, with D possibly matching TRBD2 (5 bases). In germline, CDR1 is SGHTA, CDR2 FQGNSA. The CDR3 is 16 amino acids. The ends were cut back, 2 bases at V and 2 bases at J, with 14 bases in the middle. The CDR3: CASSLSTGSHTDTQYF. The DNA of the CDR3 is TGTGCCAGCAGCTTAAGCACGGGATCTCACACAGATACGCAGTATTTT.

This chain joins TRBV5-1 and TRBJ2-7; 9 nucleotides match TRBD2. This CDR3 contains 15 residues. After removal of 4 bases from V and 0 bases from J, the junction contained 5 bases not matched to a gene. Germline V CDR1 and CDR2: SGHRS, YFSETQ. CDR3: CASSVLSGSSYEQYF. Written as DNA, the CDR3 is TGCGCCAGCAGCGTGCTTAGCGGGAGCTCCTACGAGCAGTACTTC.

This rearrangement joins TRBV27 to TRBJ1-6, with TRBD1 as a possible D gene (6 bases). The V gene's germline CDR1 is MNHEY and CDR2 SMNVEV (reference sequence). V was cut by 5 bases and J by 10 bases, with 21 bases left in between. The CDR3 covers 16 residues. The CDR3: CASSVQGSGVSSPLHF. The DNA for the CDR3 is TGTGCCAGCAGTGTACAGGGTTCTGGGGTATCCTCACCCCTCCACTTT.

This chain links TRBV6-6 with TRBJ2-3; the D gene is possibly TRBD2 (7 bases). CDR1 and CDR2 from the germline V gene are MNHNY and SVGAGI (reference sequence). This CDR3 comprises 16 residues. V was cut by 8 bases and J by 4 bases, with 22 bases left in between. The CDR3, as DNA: TGTGCCAGCGCCACGCTGATCAAGGGGGGGTCAGATACGCAGTATTTT. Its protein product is CASATLIKGGSDTQYF.

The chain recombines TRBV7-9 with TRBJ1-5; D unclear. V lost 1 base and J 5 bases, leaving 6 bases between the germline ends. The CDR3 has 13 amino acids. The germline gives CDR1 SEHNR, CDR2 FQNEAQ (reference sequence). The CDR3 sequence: CASSLGADQPQHF. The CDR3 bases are TGTGCCAGCAGCTTAGGGGCGGATCAGCCCCAGCATTTT.

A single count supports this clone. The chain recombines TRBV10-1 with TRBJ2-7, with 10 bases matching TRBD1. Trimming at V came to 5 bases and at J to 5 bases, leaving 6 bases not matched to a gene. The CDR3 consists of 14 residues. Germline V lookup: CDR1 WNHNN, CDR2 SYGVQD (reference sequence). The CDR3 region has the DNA TGCGCCAGCAGTCCCGGGACAGGGGCGGACGAGCAGTACTTC. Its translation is CASSPGTGADEQYF.

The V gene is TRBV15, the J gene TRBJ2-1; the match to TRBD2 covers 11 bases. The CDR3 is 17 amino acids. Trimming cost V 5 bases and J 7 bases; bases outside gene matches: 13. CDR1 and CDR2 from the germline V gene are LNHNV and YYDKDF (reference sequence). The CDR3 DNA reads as TGTGCCACCAGCGACGGGACTAGCGGAAACAGGAGGAATGAGCAGTTCTTC. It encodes CATSDGTSGNRRNEQFF.

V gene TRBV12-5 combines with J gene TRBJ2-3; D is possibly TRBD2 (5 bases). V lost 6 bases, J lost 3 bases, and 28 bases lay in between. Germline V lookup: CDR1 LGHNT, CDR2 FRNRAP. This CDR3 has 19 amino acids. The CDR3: CASGNLNAGVGIKTDTQYF. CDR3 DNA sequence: TGTGCTAGTGGCAACCTAAATGCCGGGGTAGGAATTAAAACAGATACGCAGTATTTT. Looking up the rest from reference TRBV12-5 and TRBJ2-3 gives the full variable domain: DARVTQTPRHKVTEMGQEVTMRCQPILGHNTVFWYRQTMMQGLELLAYFRNRAPLDDSGMPKDRFSAEMPDATLATLKIQPSEPRDSAVYFCASGNLNAGVGIKTDTQYFGPGTRLTVL.

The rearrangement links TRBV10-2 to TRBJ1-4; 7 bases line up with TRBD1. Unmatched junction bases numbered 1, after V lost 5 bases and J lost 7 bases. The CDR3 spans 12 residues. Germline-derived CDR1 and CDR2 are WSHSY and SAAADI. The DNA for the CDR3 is TGCGCCAGCAGTACAGGGGCTGAAAAACTGTTTTTT. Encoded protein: CASSTGAEKLFF.

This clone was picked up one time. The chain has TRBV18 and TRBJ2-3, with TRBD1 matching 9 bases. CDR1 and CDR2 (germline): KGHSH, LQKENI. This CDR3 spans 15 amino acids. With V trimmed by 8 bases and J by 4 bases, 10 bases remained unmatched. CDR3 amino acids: CASNEPGQGPDTQYF. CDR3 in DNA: TGTGCCAGCAATGAACCGGGACAGGGACCAGATACGCAGTATTTT.

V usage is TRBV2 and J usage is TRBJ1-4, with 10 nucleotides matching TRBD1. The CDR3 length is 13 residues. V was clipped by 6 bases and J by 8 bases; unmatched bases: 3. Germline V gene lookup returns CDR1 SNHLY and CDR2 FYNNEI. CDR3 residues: CASRGTGVEKLFF. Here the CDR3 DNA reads TGTGCCAGCAGAGGGACAGGGGTCGAAAAACTGTTTTTT.

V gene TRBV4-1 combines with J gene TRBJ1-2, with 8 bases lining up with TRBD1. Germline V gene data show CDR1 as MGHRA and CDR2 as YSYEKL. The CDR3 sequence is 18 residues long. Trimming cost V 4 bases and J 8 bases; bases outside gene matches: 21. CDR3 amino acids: CASSRNLLAGQASWGYTF. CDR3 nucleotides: TGCGCCAGCAGCCGCAACCTCTTGGCGGGACAGGCTTCATGGGGCTACACCTTC.

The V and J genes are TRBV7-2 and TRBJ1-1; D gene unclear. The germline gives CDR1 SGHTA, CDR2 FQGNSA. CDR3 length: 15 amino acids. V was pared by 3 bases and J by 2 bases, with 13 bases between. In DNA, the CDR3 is TGTGCCAGCAGCTTGATTTTGTGGGGAAACACTGAAGCTTTCTTT. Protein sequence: CASSLILWGNTEAFF. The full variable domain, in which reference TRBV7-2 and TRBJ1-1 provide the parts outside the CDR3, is GAGVSQSPSNKVTEKGKDVELRCDPISGHTALYWYRQSLGQGLEFLIYFQGNSAPDKSGLPSDRFSAERTGGSVSTLTIQRTQQEDSAVYLCASSLILWGNTEAFFGQGTRLTVV.